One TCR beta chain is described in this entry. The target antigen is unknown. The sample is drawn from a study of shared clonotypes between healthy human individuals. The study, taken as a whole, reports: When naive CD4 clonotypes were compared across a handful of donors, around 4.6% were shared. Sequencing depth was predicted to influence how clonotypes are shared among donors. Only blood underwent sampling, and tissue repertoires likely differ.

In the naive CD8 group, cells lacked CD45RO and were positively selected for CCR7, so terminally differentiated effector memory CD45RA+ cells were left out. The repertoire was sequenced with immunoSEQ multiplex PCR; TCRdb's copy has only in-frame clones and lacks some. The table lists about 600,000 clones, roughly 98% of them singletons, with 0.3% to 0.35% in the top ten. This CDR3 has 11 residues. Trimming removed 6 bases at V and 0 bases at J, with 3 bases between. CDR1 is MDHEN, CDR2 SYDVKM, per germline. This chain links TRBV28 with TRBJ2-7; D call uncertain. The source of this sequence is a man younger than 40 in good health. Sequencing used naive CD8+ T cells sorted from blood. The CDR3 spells CASRPSYEQYF. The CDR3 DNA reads TGTGCCAGCAGGCCCTCCTACGAGCAGTACTTC.